These 3 T cell receptor beta chains share one sample of origin, sequenced in a study of PD-L1 blockade in urothelial cancer. The data were produced by immunoSEQ multiplex PCR, yet TCRdb's version contains in-frame clones alone and is incomplete. The sample has 45,000 to 50,000 clones, approximately 88% seen once. Source: PBMCs, taken around atezolizumab (anti-PD-L1) treatment. Receptor source: a man older than 75 with urothelial cancer.

The table lists this clone with a few counts. The gene calls are TRBV18 and TRBJ1-3; D is ambiguous. Germline V gene sequence: CDR1 KGHSH, CDR2 LQKENI. V dropped 3 bases and J dropped 3 bases, with 12 bases sitting between them. The CDR3 has 15 residues. In DNA, the CDR3 is TGTGCCAGCTCACCGGAGGGTGCATATGGAAACACCATATATTTT. It is translated as CASSPEGAYGNTIYF.

The CDR3 reads CASRDRVRSYEQYF. The DNA of the CDR3 is TGTGCCAGTAGAGACAGAGTGAGGTCCTACGAGCAGTACTTC. V usage is TRBV19 and J usage is TRBJ2-7, with D perhaps matching TRBD1 (5 bases). The CDR3 runs 14 residues. Germline CDR1 is LNHDA and CDR2 is SQIVND (reference sequence). The V gene lost 6 bases and the J gene lost 1 base, with 13 bases spanning the gap.

The chain is built from TRBV29-1 and TRBJ2-4; D uncertain. This CDR3 comprises 12 residues. V lost 2 bases and J 6 bases, leaving 8 bases between the germline ends. Germline assignment: CDR1 SQVTM and CDR2 ANQGSEA. CDR3 DNA sequence: TGCAGCGTTGAAACAGATACAAACATTCAGTACTTC. Amino acid sequence: CSVETDTNIQYF.